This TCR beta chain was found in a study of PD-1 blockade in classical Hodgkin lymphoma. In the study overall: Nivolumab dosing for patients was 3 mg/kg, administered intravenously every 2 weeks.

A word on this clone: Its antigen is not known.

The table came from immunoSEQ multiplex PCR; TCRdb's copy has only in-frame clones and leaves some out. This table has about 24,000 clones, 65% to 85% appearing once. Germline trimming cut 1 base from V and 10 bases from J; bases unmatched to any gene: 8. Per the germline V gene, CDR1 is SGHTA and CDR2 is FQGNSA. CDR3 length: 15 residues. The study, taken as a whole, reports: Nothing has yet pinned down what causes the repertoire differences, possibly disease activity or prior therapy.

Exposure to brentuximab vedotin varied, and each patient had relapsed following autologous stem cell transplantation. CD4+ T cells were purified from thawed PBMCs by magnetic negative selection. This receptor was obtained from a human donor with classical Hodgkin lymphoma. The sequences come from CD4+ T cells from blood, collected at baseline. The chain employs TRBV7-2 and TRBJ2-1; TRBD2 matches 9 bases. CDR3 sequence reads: CASSLDGGGAKEQFF. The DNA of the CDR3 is TGTGCCAGCAGCTTAGACGGCGGGGGGGCCAAAGAGCAGTTCTTC.